A selection of T cell receptor beta chains follows, all from one sample in a study of blood T cell repertoires in COVID-19. Method: immunoSEQ multiplex PCR; TCRdb's copy keeps in-frame clones and lacks some. This table holds around 130,000 clones, approximately 80% found once. Sequenced input: peripheral blood. All receptors derive from a man aged 35 to 55 with active or convalescent COVID-19. Both conserved end residues are part of each CDR3. A D gene is named only where the DNA matches it firmly. Clone size is shown for a subset of rows, as once, few, many or a class of expanded clone.

D	V	size	J	DNA	CDR3
.	TRBV2	.	TRBJ2-7	TGTGCCAGCAGTGAACTCGTCTCCGAGCAGTACTTC	CASSELVSEQYF
.	TRBV30	few	TRBJ1-6	TGTGCCTGGGACCAGGGTAGCTCCTATAATTCACCCCTCCACTTT	CAWDQGSSYNSPLHF
.	TRBV5-4	.	TRBJ2-5	TGTGCCAGCAGCCCGCAGGTGGAAGAGACCCAGTACTTC	CASSPQVEETQYF
.	TRBV6-2/TRBV6-3	.	TRBJ2-7	TGTGCCAGCAGTTACGAGGGCCTTGTAAAGGGCGAGCAGTACTTC	CASSYEGLVKGEQYF
.	TRBV6-5	.	TRBJ2-1	TGTGCCAGCAGTCTACCCCTAACTACTAAGTCTGAGCAGTTCTTC	CASSLPLTTKSEQFF
TRBD1	TRBV7-2	.	TRBJ2-7	TGTGCCAGCAGCTTAGGGGACAGCAAGACCTACGAGCAGTACTTC	CASSLGDSKTYEQYF
TRBD1	TRBV30	.	TRBJ1-4	TGTGCCTGGAGCCGACAGGGAAAAAATGAAAAACTGTTTTTT	CAWSRQGKNEKLFF
.	TRBV3-1/TRBV3-2	.	TRBJ1-6	TGTGCCAGCAGCCAAGTCGACACAAATTCACCCCTCCACTTT	CASSQVDTNSPLHF
.	TRBV5-4	.	TRBJ1-2	TGTGCCAGCAGCCCCGATCCCGTCGGCTATGGCTACACCTTC	CASSPDPVGYGYTF
TRBD2	TRBV7-2	.	TRBJ2-3	TGTGCCAGCAGCTTAGCTGGGGCGGGGGGGATAGATACGCAGTATTTT	CASSLAGAGGIDTQYF
TRBD2	TRBV2	once	TRBJ2-3	TGTGCCAGCAGTGGGACTAGCGGGGGGACTTTCAAGCAGTATTTT	CASSGTSGGTFKQYF
.	TRBV15	.	TRBJ1-1	TGTGCCACCAGCAGGGACCAACAGGGAATCGCTGAAGCTTTCTTT	CATSRDQQGIAEAFF
TRBD2	TRBV5-1	.	TRBJ2-3	TGCGCCAGCAGCTTTCCGGGACTAGCGGGAACAGATACGCAGTATTTT	CASSFPGLAGTDTQYF
.	TRBV7-2	few	TRBJ1-3	TGTGCCAGCAGCTTATCCGCAGGGAAGAGCTCTGGAAACACCATATATTTT	CASSLSAGKSSGNTIYF
.	TRBV6-5	.	TRBJ1-4	TGTGCCAGCAGCAGCGGACAGCTTAATGAAAAACTGTTTTTT	CASSSGQLNEKLFF
TRBD1	TRBV27	.	TRBJ1-6	TGTGCCAGCAGTCCGGGACAGTATAATTCACCCCTCCACTTT	CASSPGQYNSPLHF
.	TRBV19	.	TRBJ1-6	TGTGCCAGTAGTATTGGGGGGATTAATTCACCCCTCCACTTT	CASSIGGINSPLHF
TRBD2	TRBV6-5	.	TRBJ2-5	TGTGCCAGCAGTTACGCAAGCGGGGGAGTTGGAGAGACCCAGTACTTC	CASSYASGGVGETQYF
TRBD2	TRBV5-4	.	TRBJ2-3	TGTGCCAGCAGCGATCCGGGACTAGCGGGGGATACGCAGTATTTT	CASSDPGLAGDTQYF
.	TRBV18	.	TRBJ2-5	TGTGCCAGCTCACCACCGCCAGTCCAAGAGACCCAGTACTTC	CASSPPPVQETQYF
.	TRBV6-5	.	TRBJ2-2	TGTGCCAGCAGTTACTCGGGGCTATCCGGGGAGCTGTTTTTT	CASSYSGLSGELFF
.	TRBV5-1	.	TRBJ1-5	TGCGCCAGCAGCTTGGAAAGGTCGATGCCGGGGGGCAATCAGCCCCAGCATTTT	CASSLERSMPGGNQPQHF
.	TRBV30	.	TRBJ1-5	TGTGCCTGGAGTCAGGGCAGTTTGCCTCATCAGCCCCAGCATTTT	CAWSQGSLPHQPQHF
TRBD1	TRBV9	.	TRBJ2-2	TGTGCCAGCAGCGCCAACTCCCCAGGGACAGGGGCCGGGGAGCTGTTTTTT	CASSANSPGTGAGELFF
TRBD1	TRBV10-3	.	TRBJ1-6	TGTGCCATCAGAACCGGGACAGGGGTAAGTTCACCCCTCCACTTT	CAIRTGTGVSSPLHF
TRBD1	TRBV7-9	once	TRBJ2-7	TGTGCCAGCAGCCCCATGCAGGGGGCGGACGAGCAGTACTTC	CASSPMQGADEQYF
.	TRBV29-1	.	TRBJ1-2	TGCAGCGTTGAAGACCCGAACAGCTATGGCTACACCTTC	CSVEDPNSYGYTF
.	TRBV7-8	.	TRBJ2-3	TGTGCCAGCAGCTTATCAGGGCCCCGCACAGATACGCAGTATTTT	CASSLSGPRTDTQYF
.	TRBV6-2/TRBV6-3	.	TRBJ2-6	TGTGCCAGCAGCCAAGAGGGACAAGGAAGCTCTGGGGCCAACGTCCTGACTTTC	CASSQEGQGSSGANVLTF
TRBD2	TRBV6-5	.	TRBJ2-2	TGTGCCACGAAGCCGGGGGGGATCGGGGAGCTGTTTTTT	CATKPGGIGELFF
TRBD1	TRBV10-3	few	TRBJ1-5	TGTGCCATCAGTGAAAAAGGGGGCATTCAGCCCCAGCATTTT	CAISEKGGIQPQHF
TRBD2	TRBV18	.	TRBJ2-5	TGTGCCAGCTCTCGACTAGCGGGTCAAGAGACCCAGTACTTC	CASSRLAGQETQYF
TRBD1	TRBV2	.	TRBJ1-4	TGTGCCAGCAGTCCCAGGGACAGGGAAAAACTGTTTTTT	CASSPRDREKLFF
TRBD1	TRBV28	few	TRBJ1-1	TGTGCCAGCGCCACAGGGGGCGCTCGGACTGAAGCTTTCTTT	CASATGGARTEAFF
TRBD1	TRBV7-9	few	TRBJ1-6	TGTGCCAGCAGCTTGCCGGGACAGGGAAATTCACCCCTCCACTTT	CASSLPGQGNSPLHF
TRBD1	TRBV6-2/TRBV6-3	.	TRBJ1-2	TGTGCCAGCAGTATGGTTCCTGGGACAGGGAACTATGGCTACACCTTC	CASSMVPGTGNYGYTF
.	TRBV19	.	TRBJ2-1	TGTGCCAGTAGTATCCACGGGAGAGACAATGAGCAGTTCTTC	CASSIHGRDNEQFF
.	TRBV7-9	.	TRBJ1-1	TGTGCCAGCAGCCGCCCCGACGGGGCTGAAGCTTTCTTT	CASSRPDGAEAFF
TRBD2	TRBV7-2	.	TRBJ2-2	TGTGCCAGCACCCCGAGCGGGGCATCGAGGATGTTTTTT	CASTPSGASRMFF
TRBD1	TRBV11-2	.	TRBJ1-2	TGTGCCAGCAGCTCGGGACAGCCGGCTTATGGCTACACCTTC	CASSSGQPAYGYTF
TRBD2	TRBV5-1	.	TRBJ2-7	TGCGCCAGCAGCCACGGGACTAGCGGGGGCTACGAGCAGTACTTC	CASSHGTSGGYEQYF
.	TRBV29-1	.	TRBJ1-1	TGCAGCGTTGAAAACATGAGGATAGGCACTGAAGCTTTCTTT	CSVENMRIGTEAFF
TRBD1	TRBV25-1	once	TRBJ2-1	TGTGCCAGCTACCGGGACAGGGACAATGAGCAGTTCTTC	CASYRDRDNEQFF
TRBD2	TRBV2	.	TRBJ2-7	TGTGCCAGCAGACTAGCGGGCCCGAGCTCCTACGAGCAGTACTTC	CASRLAGPSSYEQYF
TRBD1	TRBV28	.	TRBJ2-3	TGTGCCAGCAGTTTCGGGGACAGGGCTTTCGGGGGTACGCAGTATTTT	CASSFGDRAFGGTQYF
.	TRBV5-1	.	TRBJ1-6	TGCGCCAGCTGCTCCGGCGGGAATAATTCACCCCTCCACTTT	CASCSGGNNSPLHF
.	TRBV7-2	once	TRBJ1-6	TGTGCCAGCAGCTTAGGAGGAGGGTCAAGGTCACCCCTCCACTTT	CASSLGGGSRSPLHF
TRBD1	TRBV27	medium-sized	TRBJ2-1	TGTGCCAGCAGTTTAGGACAGGGGGGAAATGAGCAGTTCTTC	CASSLGQGGNEQFF
.	TRBV6-6	once	TRBJ1-1	TGTGCCAGCAGTGCGGGGGTTGAAGCTTTCTTT	CASSAGVEAFF
.	TRBV27	.	TRBJ1-1	TGTGCCAGCAGTTTTGGCACGTTGAACACTGAAGCTTTCTTT	CASSFGTLNTEAFF
TRBD1	TRBV27	.	TRBJ1-5	TGTGCCAGCAGTTTATCCCGGGACAGGGCGAGTCAGCCCCAGCATTTT	CASSLSRDRASQPQHF
.	TRBV14	.	TRBJ2-2	TGTGCCAGCAGCTACATAATCACCGGGGAGCTGTTTTTT	CASSYIITGELFF
.	TRBV5-1	once	TRBJ2-1	TGCGCCAGCAGCATCTACGCTGAGCAGTTCTTC	CASSIYAEQFF
TRBD2	TRBV7-9	.	TRBJ2-1	TGTGCCAGCAGCTTGGATGGGGGGGCCTACAATGAGCAGTTCTTC	CASSLDGGAYNEQFF